One sample yielded the 15 T cell receptor beta chains listed below, sequenced in a study of breast tumors, draining lymph nodes, adjacent tissues. TCRdb reanalysed the multiplex PCR reads using MiXCR and keeps one entry per CDR3 protein. The sample has approximately 11,000 distinct CDR3 sequences, approximately 55% seen once. Source material: breast tumor tissue. The receptors here all came from a female donor with breast cancer. Some clones in this sample may be carry-over from other donors' samples.

A remark on this clonotype: This could be a read error, since a much larger clone is one nucleotide away. The CDR3 end shows no conserved phenylalanine or tryptophan, and so a read error is likely. The V call is TRBV19, the J call TRBJ1-5; no clear D. This CDR3 region has 10 residues. Germline assignment: CDR1 LNHDA and CDR2 SQIVND (reference sequence). Trimming left V 4 bases short and J 8 bases short, with 3 bases between. Here the CDR3 reads CASSTEPQHL. The CDR3 DNA sequence: TGTGCCAGTAGTACTGAGCCCCAGCATCTT.

This clonotype was found many times. The DNA for the CDR3 is TGTGCCAGCAGCGTAAACAGGGGGGGACAGGGGGAAACCGGGGAGCTGTTTTTT. As protein: CASSVNRGGQGETGELFF. The chain carries TRBV9 and TRBJ2-2, with 11 bases that match TRBD1. V shed 1 base and J 5 bases; nucleotides not matched to a gene: 10. CDR3 size: 18 residues. Germline CDR1 reads SGDLS; CDR2 reads YYNGEE.

The genes are TRBV19 and TRBJ2-5; D not certain. The ends were cut back, 3 bases at V and 2 bases at J, with 7 bases in the middle. The length of the CDR3 is 13 residues. Per the germline V gene, CDR1 is LNHDA and CDR2 is SQIVND (reference sequence). The CDR3 region has the DNA TGTGCCAGTAGTATTAAACCACAAGAGACCCAGTACTTC. Translation gives CASSIKPQETQYF.

As for this clonotype: A clone one base away is much larger, so this may be a read error. This rearrangement joins TRBV7-8 to TRBJ2-3, with D perhaps matching TRBD1 (6 bases). The DNA end lines up better with TRBJ1-5; the J call may be wrong. The CDR3 contains 15 residues. CDR1 and CDR2 (germline): SGHVS, FQNEAQ. The CDR3 DNA sequence: TGTGCCAGCAGCTTACAGGGGCGTCCCACAGATACGCAGCATTTT. It is translated as CASSLQGRPTDTQHF.

To note about this clonotype: The final CDR3 position lacks the conserved phenylalanine or tryptophan, pointing to a likely read error. The chain is built from TRBV18 and TRBJ1-6, with TRBD1 as a possible D gene (6 bases). The V gene's germline CDR1 is KGHSH and CDR2 LQKENI. Trimming shortened V by 3 bases and J by 9 bases, and 12 bases separated the two germline ends. CDR3 length: 14 amino acids. CDR3 residues: CASSPHRDGSPLHS. The CDR3 DNA is TGTGCCAGCTCACCCCACAGGGATGGTTCACCCCTCCACTCT.

The rearrangement uses TRBV20-1 and TRBJ2-7; D not certain. V was clipped by 5 bases and J by 1 base, with 18 bases between them. The CDR3 extends over 15 amino acids. CDR1 is DFQATT, CDR2 SNEGSKA, per germline (reference sequence). DNA for the CDR3: TGCAGTGCTCACAGAACGGGCGGTACTTCCTACGAGCAGTACTTC. Protein sequence: CSAHRTGGTSYEQYF.

This clonotype has a count of ten or more. A much larger clonotype is one base distant, so this may be a read error. This sequence joins TRBV6-1 and TRBJ1-2; no definite D call. CDR1 and CDR2 from the germline V gene are MNHNS and SASEGT. The CDR3 has 13 amino acids. With 6 bases removed from V and 2 bases from J, the gap between germline ends came to 10 bases. CDR3 sequence reads: CASRRSENYGYTF. The CDR3 DNA sequence: TGTGCCAGCAGGCGGTCGGAAAACTATGGCTACACCTTC.

The J gene is TRBJ2-3, the V gene TRBV19; 9 bases fit TRBD1. V trimming: 6 bases; J trimming: 4 bases; junction bases outside the gene matches: 5. The CDR3 runs 14 residues. Looked up from germline, CDR1 is LNHDA and CDR2 is SQIVND (reference sequence). CDR3 in DNA: TGTGCCAGTAGCGGGACAGGGTTCGCAGATACGCAGTATTTT. Its translation is CASSGTGFADTQYF.

The V gene is TRBV10-3, the J gene TRBJ1-4; D unresolved. CDR3 length: 14 amino acids. Per germline, CDR1 ENHRY and CDR2 SYGVKD. Trimming stripped 8 bases from V and 7 bases from J, with 17 bases between. For the CDR3, the DNA is TGTGCCATCGGTTCCCATCGCCGCTCTGAAAAACTGTTTTTT. Amino acid sequence: CAIGSHRRSEKLFF.

The J gene is TRBJ2-1, the V gene TRBV7-9; D is perhaps TRBD2 (6 bases). The CDR3 has 15 amino acids. Between the trimmed V and J ends, which lost 8 bases and 0 bases, there was a span of 14 bases. Germline assignment: CDR1 SEHNR and CDR2 FQNEAQ (reference sequence). CDR3 amino acids: CASCSGDSSYNEQFF. DNA of the CDR3: TGTGCCAGCTGTAGCGGAGACAGCTCCTACAATGAGCAGTTCTTC.

This chain uses TRBV10-3 with TRBJ2-7; 11 bases are shared with TRBD2. Unmatched junction bases numbered 7, after V lost 6 bases and J lost 6 bases. Germline CDR1 ENHRY, CDR2 SYGVKD. The CDR3 has 14 amino acids. DNA for the CDR3: TGTGCCATCAGGGGACTAGCGGAGGTTACCGAGCAGTACTTC. It codes for CAIRGLAEVTEQYF.

The V gene is TRBV6-6, the J gene TRBJ2-1, with TRBD1 as a possible D gene (5 bases). The CDR3 contains 13 residues. V was trimmed by 5 bases and J by 6 bases, leaving 11 bases between them. In germline, CDR1 is MNHNY, CDR2 SVGAGI (reference sequence). In DNA form, the CDR3 reads TGTGCCAGCAGTCCCAGGACAAGCAATGAGCAGTTCTTC. This translates into CASSPRTSNEQFF.

CDR3: CASSLGRKEYGYTF. The CDR3 DNA reads as TGTGCCAGCAGCTTAGGACGGAAAGAATATGGCTACACCTTC. The chain is built from TRBV7-9 and TRBJ1-2; D is unresolved. The germline CDR1 and CDR2 sequences are SEHNR and FQNEAQ (reference sequence). V was clipped by 1 base and J by 5 bases, with 11 bases between them. This CDR3 contains 14 residues.

In regard to this clonotype: Its ends do not fully match the called genes, so a read error is possible. The V call is TRBV11-2, the J call TRBJ2-7; D possibly corresponds to TRBD2 (6 bases). The CDR3 totals 17 residues. Per the germline V gene, CDR1 is SGHAT and CDR2 is FQNNGV. DNA for the CDR3: TGTGCCAGCAGCGGAGGGACCGAGGGCCGAAGCTCCTACGAGCAGCACTTC. Protein sequence: CASSGGTEGRSSYEQHF.

This clonotype was counted many times. The chain employs TRBV6-6 and TRBJ2-7; 7 nucleotides agree with TRBD1. CDR1 is MNHNY, CDR2 SVGAGI, per germline (reference sequence). V gave up 5 bases and J gave up 1 base; unmatched junction bases: 11. The CDR3 runs 16 residues. CDR3 sequence: CASSHDRTGGSYEQYF. The CDR3 coding sequence is TGTGCCAGCAGTCACGACCGGACAGGCGGGTCCTACGAGCAGTACTTC.